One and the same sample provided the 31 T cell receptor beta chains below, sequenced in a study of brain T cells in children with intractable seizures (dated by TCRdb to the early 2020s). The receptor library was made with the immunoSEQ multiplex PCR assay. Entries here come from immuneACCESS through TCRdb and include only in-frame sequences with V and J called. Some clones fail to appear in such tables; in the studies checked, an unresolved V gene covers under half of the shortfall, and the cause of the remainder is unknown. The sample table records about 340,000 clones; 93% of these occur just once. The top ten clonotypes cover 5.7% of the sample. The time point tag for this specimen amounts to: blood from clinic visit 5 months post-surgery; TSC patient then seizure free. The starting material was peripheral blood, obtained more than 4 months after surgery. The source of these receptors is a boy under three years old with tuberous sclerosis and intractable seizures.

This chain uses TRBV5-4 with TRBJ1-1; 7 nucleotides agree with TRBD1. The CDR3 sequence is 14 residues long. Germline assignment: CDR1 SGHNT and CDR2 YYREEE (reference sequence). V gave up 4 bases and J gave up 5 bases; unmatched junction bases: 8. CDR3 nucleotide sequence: TGTGCCAGCAGCGGGCAGGGGGTACAAACTGAAGCTTTCTTT. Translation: CASSGQGVQTEAFF.

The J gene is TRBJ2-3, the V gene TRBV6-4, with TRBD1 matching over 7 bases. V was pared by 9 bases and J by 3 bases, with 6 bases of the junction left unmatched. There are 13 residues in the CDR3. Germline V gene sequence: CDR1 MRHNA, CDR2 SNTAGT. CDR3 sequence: CARRQGRTDTQYF. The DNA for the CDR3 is TGTGCCAGGAGACAGGGACGGACAGATACGCAGTATTTT.

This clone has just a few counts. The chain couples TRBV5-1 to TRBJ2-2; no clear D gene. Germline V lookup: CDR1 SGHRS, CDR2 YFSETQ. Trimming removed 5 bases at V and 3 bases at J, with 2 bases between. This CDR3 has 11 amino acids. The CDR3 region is CASRDTGELFF. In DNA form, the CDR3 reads TGCGCCAGCAGGGACACCGGGGAGCTGTTTTTT.

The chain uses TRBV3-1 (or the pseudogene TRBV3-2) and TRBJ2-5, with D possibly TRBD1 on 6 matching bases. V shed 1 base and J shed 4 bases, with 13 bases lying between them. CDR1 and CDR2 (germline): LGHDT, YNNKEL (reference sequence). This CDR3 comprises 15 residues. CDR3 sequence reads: CASSQVGGGGETQYF. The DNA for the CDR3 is TGTGCCAGCAGCCAAGTTGGTGGGGGCGGAGAGACCCAGTACTTC.

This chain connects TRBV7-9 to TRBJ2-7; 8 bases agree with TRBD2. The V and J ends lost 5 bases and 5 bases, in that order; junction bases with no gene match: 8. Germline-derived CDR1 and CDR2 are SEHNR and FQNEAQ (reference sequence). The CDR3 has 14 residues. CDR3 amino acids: CASSPAGGRNEQYF. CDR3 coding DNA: TGTGCCAGCAGCCCCGCGGGAGGAAGAAACGAGCAGTACTTC.

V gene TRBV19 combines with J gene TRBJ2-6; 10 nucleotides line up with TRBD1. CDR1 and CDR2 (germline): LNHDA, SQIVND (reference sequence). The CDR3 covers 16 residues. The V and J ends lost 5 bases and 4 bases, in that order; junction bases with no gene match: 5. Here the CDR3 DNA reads TGTGCCAGTAGTCGGACAGGGGGTTCCGGGGCCAACGTCCTGACTTTC. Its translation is CASSRTGGSGANVLTF.

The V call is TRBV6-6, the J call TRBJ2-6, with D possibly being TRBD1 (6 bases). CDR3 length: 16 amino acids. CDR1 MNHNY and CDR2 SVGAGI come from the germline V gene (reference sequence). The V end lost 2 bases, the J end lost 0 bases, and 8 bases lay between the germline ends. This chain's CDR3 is CASSYNRASGANVLTF. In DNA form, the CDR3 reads TGTGCCAGCAGTTACAACAGGGCCTCTGGGGCCAACGTCCTGACTTTC.

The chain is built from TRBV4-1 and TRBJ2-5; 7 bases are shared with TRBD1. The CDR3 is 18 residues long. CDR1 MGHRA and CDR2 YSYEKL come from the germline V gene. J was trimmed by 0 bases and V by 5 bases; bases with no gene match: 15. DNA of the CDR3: TGCGCCAGCAGCAAATTACCCCCAGGGACAGTCAACCAAGAGACCCAGTACTTC. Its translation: CASSKLPPGTVNQETQYF.

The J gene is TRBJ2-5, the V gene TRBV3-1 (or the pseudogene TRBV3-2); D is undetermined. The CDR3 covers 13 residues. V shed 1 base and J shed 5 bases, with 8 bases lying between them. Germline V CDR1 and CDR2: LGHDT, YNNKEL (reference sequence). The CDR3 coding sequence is TGTGCCAGCAGCCAAGGTAACGGTGAGACCCAGTACTTC. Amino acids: CASSQGNGETQYF.

This CDR3 is CASSQGQGAPYEQYF. CDR3 DNA sequence: TGCGCCAGCAGCCAGGGACAGGGGGCTCCCTACGAGCAGTACTTC. This chain uses TRBV4-1 with TRBJ2-7; 12 nucleotides match TRBD1. Germline lookup yields CDR1 MGHRA and CDR2 YSYEKL. CDR3 size: 15 residues. Losses at the gene ends were 3 bases for V and 2 bases for J; bases not matched to a gene: 2.

CDR3 region: CASSLPTDTQYF. The CDR3 DNA is TGTGCCAGCAGCCTACCCACAGATACGCAGTATTTT. The genes are TRBV7-6 and TRBJ2-3; D gene uncertain. Germline CDR1 reads SGHVS; CDR2 reads FNYEAQ. V was cut by 5 bases and J by 2 bases, with 5 bases left in between. The CDR3 loop spans 12 amino acids.

The DNA of the CDR3 is TGTGCCAGCAGCCAAGTAGGACTAGCGACCAGCTCTGGGGCCAACGTCCTGACTTTC. This translates into CASSQVGLATSSGANVLTF. The V and J genes are TRBV14 and TRBJ2-6, with TRBD2 identical over 9 bases. Germline V CDR1 and CDR2: SGHDN, FVKESK. The CDR3 extends over 19 amino acids. The V gene end was trimmed by 1 base and the J gene end by 0 bases; junction bases not matched to a gene: 7.

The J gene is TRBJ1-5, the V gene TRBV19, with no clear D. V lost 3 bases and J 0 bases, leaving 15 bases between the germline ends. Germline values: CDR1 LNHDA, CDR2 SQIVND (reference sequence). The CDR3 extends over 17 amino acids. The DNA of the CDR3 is TGTGCCAGTAGTATCGGGTGGCAGCTTTATAGCAATCAGCCCCAGCATTTT. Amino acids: CASSIGWQLYSNQPQHF.

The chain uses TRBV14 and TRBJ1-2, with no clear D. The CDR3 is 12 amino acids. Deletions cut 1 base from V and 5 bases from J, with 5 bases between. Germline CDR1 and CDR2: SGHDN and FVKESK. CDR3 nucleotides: TGTGCCAGCAGCCAAGGGCCTTATGGCTACACCTTC. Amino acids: CASSQGPYGYTF. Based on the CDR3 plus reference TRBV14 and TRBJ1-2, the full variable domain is EAGVTQFPSHSVIEKGQTVTLRCDPISGHDNLYWYRRVMGKEIKFLLHFVKESKQDESGMPNNRFLAERTGGTYSTLKVQPAELEDSGVYFCASSQGPYGYTFGSGTRLTVV.

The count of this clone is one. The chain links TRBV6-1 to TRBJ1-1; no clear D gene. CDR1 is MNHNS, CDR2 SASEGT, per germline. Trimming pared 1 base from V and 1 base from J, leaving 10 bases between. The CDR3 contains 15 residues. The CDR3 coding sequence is TGTGCCAGCAGTGAAGGGGAACTTGCGAACACTGAAGCTTTCTTT. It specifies CASSEGELANTEAFF.

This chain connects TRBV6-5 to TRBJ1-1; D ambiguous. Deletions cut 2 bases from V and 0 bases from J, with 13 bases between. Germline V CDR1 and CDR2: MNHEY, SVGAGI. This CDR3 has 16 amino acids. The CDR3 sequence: CASSYVAGIVNTEAFF. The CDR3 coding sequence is TGTGCCAGCAGTTACGTGGCAGGTATCGTGAACACTGAAGCTTTCTTT.

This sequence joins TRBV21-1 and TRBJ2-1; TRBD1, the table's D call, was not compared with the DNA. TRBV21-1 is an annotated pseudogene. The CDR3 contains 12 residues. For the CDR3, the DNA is TGTGCCAGCACCACAAAACCGATTGAGCAGTTCTTC. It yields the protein CASTTKPIEQFF.

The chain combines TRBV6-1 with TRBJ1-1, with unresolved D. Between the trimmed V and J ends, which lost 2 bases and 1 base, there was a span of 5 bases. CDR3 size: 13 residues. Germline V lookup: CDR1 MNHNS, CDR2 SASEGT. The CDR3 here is CASSEFENTEAFF. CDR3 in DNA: TGTGCCAGCAGTGAATTCGAGAACACTGAAGCTTTCTTT.

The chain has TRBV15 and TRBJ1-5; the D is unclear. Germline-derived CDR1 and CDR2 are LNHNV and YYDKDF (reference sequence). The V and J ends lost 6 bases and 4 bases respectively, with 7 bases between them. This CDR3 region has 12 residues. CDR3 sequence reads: CATRAANQPQHF. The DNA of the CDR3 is TGTGCCACCAGGGCAGCAAATCAGCCCCAGCATTTT.

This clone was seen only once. The CDR3 nucleotides are TGCGCCAGCAGGTACAATGACCCTCCCACGGGCAATGAGCAGTTCTTC. It yields the protein CASRYNDPPTGNEQFF. This rearrangement joins TRBV5-1 to TRBJ2-1; D call uncertain. V was clipped by 5 bases and J by 6 bases, with 21 bases between them. The length of the CDR3 is 16 residues. In germline, CDR1 is SGHRS, CDR2 YFSETQ. The full variable domain, with the rest looked up from reference TRBV5-1 and TRBJ2-1, is KAGVTQTPRYLIKTRGQQVTLSCSPISGHRSVSWYQQTPGQGLQFLFEYFSETQRNKGNFPGRFSGRQFSNSRSEMNVSTLELGDSALYLCASRYNDPPTGNEQFFGPGTRLTVL.

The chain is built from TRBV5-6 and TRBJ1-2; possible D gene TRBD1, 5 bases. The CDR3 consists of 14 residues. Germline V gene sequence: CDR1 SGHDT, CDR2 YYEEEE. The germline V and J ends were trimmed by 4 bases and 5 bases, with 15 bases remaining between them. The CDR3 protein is CASSLVQAEYGYTF. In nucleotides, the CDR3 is TGTGCCAGCAGCCTCGTACAGGCCGAATATGGCTACACCTTC.

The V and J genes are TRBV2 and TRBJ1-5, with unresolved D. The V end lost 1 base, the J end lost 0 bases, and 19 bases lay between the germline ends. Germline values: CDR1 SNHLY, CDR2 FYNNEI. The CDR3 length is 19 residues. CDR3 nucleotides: TGTGCCAGCAGTGAAGGCGTTGTTGTAAGGGAAATTAGCAATCAGCCCCAGCATTTT. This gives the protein CASSEGVVVREISNQPQHF.

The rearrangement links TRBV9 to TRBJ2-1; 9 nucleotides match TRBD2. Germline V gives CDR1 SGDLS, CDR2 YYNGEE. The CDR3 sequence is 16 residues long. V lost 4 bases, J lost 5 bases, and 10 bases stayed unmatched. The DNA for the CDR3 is TGTGCCAGCAGCCTTTTCCTAGCGGGGTCCCACAATGAGCAGTTCTTC. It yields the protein CASSLFLAGSHNEQFF.

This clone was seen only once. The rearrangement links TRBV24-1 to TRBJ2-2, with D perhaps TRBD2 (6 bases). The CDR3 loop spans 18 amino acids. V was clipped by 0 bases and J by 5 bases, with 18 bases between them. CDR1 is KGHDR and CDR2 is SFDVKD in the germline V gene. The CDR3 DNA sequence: TGTGCCACCAGTGATTTGCCTCCTCGGGGGAGCGGAACCGGGGAGCTGTTTTTT. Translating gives CATSDLPPRGSGTGELFF.

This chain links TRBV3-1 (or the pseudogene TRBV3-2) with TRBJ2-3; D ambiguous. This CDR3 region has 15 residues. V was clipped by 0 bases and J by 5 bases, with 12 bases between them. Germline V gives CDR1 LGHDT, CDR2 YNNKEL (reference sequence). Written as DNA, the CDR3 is TGTGCCAGCAGCCAAGATCCCGTCGCTGGAGATACGCAGTATTTT. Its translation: CASSQDPVAGDTQYF.

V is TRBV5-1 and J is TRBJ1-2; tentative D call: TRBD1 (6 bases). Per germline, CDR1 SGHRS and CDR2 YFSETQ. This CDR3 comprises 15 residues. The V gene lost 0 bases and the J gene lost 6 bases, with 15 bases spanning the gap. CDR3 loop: CASSLALQGGNGYTF. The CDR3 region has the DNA TGCGCCAGCAGCTTGGCTCTACAGGGTGGTAATGGCTACACCTTC.

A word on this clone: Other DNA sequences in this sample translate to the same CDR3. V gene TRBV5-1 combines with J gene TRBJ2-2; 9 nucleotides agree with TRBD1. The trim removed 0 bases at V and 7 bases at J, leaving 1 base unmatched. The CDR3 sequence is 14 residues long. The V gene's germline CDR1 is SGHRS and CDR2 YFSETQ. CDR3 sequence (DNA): TGCGCCAGCAGCTTGGGACAGGGGGGCGGGGAGCTGTTTTTT. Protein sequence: CASSLGQGGGELFF.

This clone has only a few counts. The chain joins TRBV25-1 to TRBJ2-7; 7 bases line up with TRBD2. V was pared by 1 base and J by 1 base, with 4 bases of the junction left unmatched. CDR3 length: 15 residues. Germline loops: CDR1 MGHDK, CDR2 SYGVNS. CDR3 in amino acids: CASSESWTRSYEQYF. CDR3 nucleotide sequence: TGTGCCAGCAGTGAATCTTGGACTAGATCCTACGAGCAGTACTTC.

CDR3 region: CATRASDRREADTQYF. The CDR3 coding sequence is TGTGCCACCAGAGCCTCTGATCGCAGGGAGGCAGATACGCAGTATTTT. The chain joins TRBV24-1 to TRBJ2-3, with a weak D call TRBD2 (6 bases). Trimming removed 7 bases at V and 4 bases at J, with 20 bases between. From germline, CDR1 is KGHDR and CDR2 SFDVKD. This CDR3 has 16 amino acids.

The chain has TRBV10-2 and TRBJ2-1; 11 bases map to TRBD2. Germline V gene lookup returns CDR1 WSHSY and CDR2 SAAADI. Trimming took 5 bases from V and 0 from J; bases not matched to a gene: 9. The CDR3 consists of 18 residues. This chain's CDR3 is CASSYLAGGLYSYNEQFF. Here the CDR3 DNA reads TGCGCCAGCAGTTATCTAGCGGGAGGTCTCTACTCCTACAATGAGCAGTTCTTC.

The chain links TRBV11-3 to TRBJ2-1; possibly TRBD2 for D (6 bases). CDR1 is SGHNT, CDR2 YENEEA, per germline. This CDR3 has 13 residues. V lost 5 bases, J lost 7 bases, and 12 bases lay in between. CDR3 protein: CASSPRLGNEQFF. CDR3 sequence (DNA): TGTGCCAGCAGCCCTCGACTAGGAAATGAGCAGTTCTTC.